This T cell receptor (beta chain) was captured by sequencing in a study of OX40 agonist ivuxolimab in advanced cancers. As for the study more broadly: Ivuxolimab was an agonistic, fully human IgG2 monoclonal antibody directed against OX40 (CD134), a costimulatory receptor. Partial responses occurred in three dose-escalation patients, of whom one had hepatocellular carcinoma and two had cutaneous melanoma. In the dose-escalation cohort, roughly 80% of patients were male, and the mean age was roughly 60 years, with a range of about 23 to 85. The paper describes the monotherapy dose-escalation part (N ≈ 52 patients) of the phase I trial of ivuxolimab. The purpose of peripheral TCRbeta sequencing was to test whether ivuxolimab changed TCR sequence diversity and led to clonal T-cell expansion. Prior anti-PD-1, anti-PD-L1 or anti-CTLA-4 therapy was permitted, and approximately 40% of dose-escalation patients had received checkpoint inhibitors. Intravenous ivuxolimab was administered to patients every 2 weeks at six dose levels: 0.01, 0.1, 0.3, 1.5, 3 and 10 mg/kg. Of the approximately 53 patients in dose escalation, about 20 had hepatocellular carcinoma, approximately 15 had melanoma, 9 had renal cell carcinoma and 9 had head and neck cancer.

As regards this clone: Its antigen target is currently unknown. Qualities for individual bases were not recorded, and no much larger clone is one base off.

Genomic DNA was isolated from the sorted cells so that the TCRbeta CDR3 region could be sequenced. TCRbeta CDR3 regions were sequenced using the immunoSEQ Assay. TCRdb re-hosts the immuneACCESS table, in-frame sequences only. Its copies lack some clones; in the studies checked, an unresolved V gene accounts for under half of them, and the cause for the rest is not known. Recorded for this sample are 55,000 to 70,000 clones; around 86% of them occurred a single time. The top ten constitute less than 3.5% of the sample. Patients with autoimmune disease history or receiving systemic immunosuppression were excluded from the trial. In every dose cohort, peripheral blood was drawn for TCR sequencing at baseline, cycle 4 day 1, and cycle 7 day 1. The samples were taken from a phase I, first-in-human, multicenter, open-label dose-escalation trial of ivuxolimab. Adults with locally advanced or metastatic melanoma, renal cell carcinoma, hepatocellular carcinoma or head and neck squamous cell carcinoma were enrolled in the trial. Before TCR sequencing, CD4+ T cells and CD8+ T cells from peripheral blood were sorted into separate populations.

V is pared back by 3 bases and J by 5 bases, with 4 bases lying between the germline termini. CDR1 and CDR2, per the germline V gene, are MDHEN and SYDVKM. Its CDR3 holds 12 amino acids, cysteine through phenylalanine. CDR3 DNA is the only sequence kept; it has 36 bases, read in frame from the first base. Findings and caveats that apply to the study as a whole: After ivuxolimab, more expanded clones were found on average in CD8+ T cells than in CD4+ T cells. Clonal expansion of both CD4+ and CD8+ blood T cells was observed from baseline to week 6 at doses 0.1 to 3.0 mg/kg. Partial responders in the 0.1-3.0 mg/kg groups had among the lowest normalized peripheral clonal expansion, especially among CD8+ T cells. Low levels of normalized T-cell clonal expansion were also seen in some patients who did not respond. Antigen specificity was not determined for the clonally expanded peripheral T cells.

This chain joins TRBV28 to TRBJ2-2; the D gene identity is not certain. This TCR derives from an adult with an advanced solid tumor such as melanoma, head and neck, liver or kidney cancer. Specimen: CD4+ or CD8+ T cells sorted from blood, collected in a trial of the OX40 agonist ivuxolimab. The CDR3 reads CASSFVTGELFF. The DNA reads TGTGCCAGCAGTTTTGTAACCGGGGAGCTGTTTTTT. This CDR3, with the reference TRBV28 and TRBJ2-2 proteins standing in past its ends, gives the full variable domain DVKVTQSSRYLVKRTGEKVFLECVQDMDHENMFWYRQDPGLGLRLIYFSYDVKMKEKGDIPEGYSVSREKKERFSLILESASTNQTSMYLCASSFVTGELFFGEGSRLTVL.